This T cell receptor (beta chain) was documented in a study of CD8 T cells in Susac syndrome. Overall study context: Patients with Susac syndrome were therapy-naive, treated with corticosteroids, or treated with intravenous immunoglobulin alone when blood was collected.

Germline-derived CDR1 and CDR2 are SGHDT and YYEEEE. The V segment lost 4 bases and the J segment 8 bases; nucleotides outside the gene matches: 12. The CDR3 length is 16 residues. TCR beta from blood CD8+ and CD4+ T cells was sequenced. Patients with Susac syndrome fulfilled recently defined diagnostic criteria for definite or probable disease. CD8+ and CD4+ T cells were negatively isolated; TEMRA cells were FACS-enriched. RNA was extracted with the RNeasy kit, and a quantity of about 0.45 to 1 ug was reverse transcribed using random hexamers. TCRdb re-analysed the immunoSEQ multiplex PCR reads in MiXCR, keeping a single row per CDR3 protein. In the table there are 200,000 or so distinct CDR3 sequences, roughly 94% of which are singletons.

This sequence was found in a human donor with Susac syndrome. The chain couples TRBV5-6 to TRBJ2-1, with 10 bases fitting TRBD2. The sequenced sample consisted of CD8+ T cells from PBMCs. CDR3 sequence reads: CASSPDPSGSADEQFF. CDR3 nucleotides: TGTGCCAGCAGCCCGGACCCTAGCGGGAGTGCGGATGAGCAGTTCTTC.